This T cell receptor (beta chain) was profiled in a study of OX40 agonist ivuxolimab in advanced cancers. Study-wide results and caveats: Some of the lowest clonal expansion was seen in partial responders at 0.1-3.0 mg/kg.

There are 15 residues in the CDR3. A word on this clone: What it binds is unknown.

Profiling relied on immunoSEQ multiplex PCR, and the TCRdb table lists in-frame clones only, not all of them. The sample contains 75,000 to 90,000 clones, around nine tenths of which appear only once. This TCR came from an adult with an advanced solid tumor such as melanoma, head and neck, liver or kidney cancer. The chain combines TRBV1 with TRBJ1-1; no check of the table's D call, TRBD1, against the DNA was made. TRBV1 is designated a pseudogene. The sequencing used CD4+ or CD8+ T cells sorted from blood, collected in a trial of the OX40 agonist ivuxolimab. The DNA for the CDR3 is TGCACCAGCAAGTGGGTAGGACAGAAGAACACTGAAGCTTTCTTT. Translated, it gives CTSKWVGQKNTEAFF.